This T cell receptor (beta chain) was retrieved from a study of T cell responses to AZD1222 COVID-19 vaccine. Findings and caveats of the study: Among spike-specific TCRs, nearly half reportedly target unmutated variant regions.

Libraries were prepared by immunoSEQ multiplex PCR; TCRdb keeps only in-frame clonotypes and omits some of them. The table includes tens of thousands of clones, around 80% detected once. The CDR3 length is 13 residues. Trimming removed 5 bases at V and 3 bases at J, with 11 bases between. Germline CDR1 reads MNHEY; CDR2 reads SMNVEV (reference sequence). This clone has only a few counts. Antigen unknown. This TCR was sampled from an adult who received the AZD1222 COVID-19 vaccine. J is TRBJ2-7 and V is TRBV27, with no clear D. The material sequenced was peripheral blood, taken 28 days after the second AZD1222 dose. CDR3 sequence (DNA): TGTGCCAGCAGTATCCAGGAGAACTACGAGCAGTACTTC. Residues: CASSIQENYEQYF.